One and the same sample provided the 21 T cell receptor beta chains below, sequenced in a study of control samples from healthy donors and cancer patients. Assay: immunoSEQ multiplex PCR; the TCRdb copy retains only in-frame clones and omits some. The data hold 120,000 to 150,000 clones, with more than 90% observed a single time. The material sequenced was blood. The receptors here all came from a young man in good health.

This rearrangement joins TRBV11-2 to TRBJ2-7; the D gene could be TRBD1 or TRBD2 (5 bases each). CDR3 length: 17 amino acids. The V gene's germline CDR1 is SGHAT and CDR2 FQNNGV. Trimming removed 6 bases at V and 0 bases at J, with 21 bases between. The CDR3 region is CASRSRPGTAISYEQYF. As DNA, the CDR3 is TGTGCCAGCAGGTCACGTCCCGGGACCGCTATCTCCTACGAGCAGTACTTC.

The chain is built from TRBV30 and TRBJ2-3; 8 nucleotides line up with TRBD2. CDR1 and CDR2 (germline): GTSNPN, SVGIG (reference sequence). V lost 2 bases and J lost 8; bases outside the gene matches: 15. This CDR3 has 16 amino acids. The CDR3 is CAWSTPGTRPLGTQYF. In nucleotides, the CDR3 is TGTGCCTGGAGTACTCCCGGGACTAGACCACTCGGTACGCAGTATTTT. The full variable domain, with the rest looked up from reference TRBV30 and TRBJ2-3, is SQTIHQWPATLVQPVGSPLSLECTVEGTSNPNLYWYRQAAGRGLQLLFYSVGIGQISSEVPQNLSASRPQDRQFILSSKKLLLSDSGFYLCAWSTPGTRPLGTQYFGPGTRLTVL.

The V gene is TRBV5-6, the J gene TRBJ1-3, with unresolved D. The germline CDR1 and CDR2 sequences are SGHDT and YYEEEE. The V and J ends lost 1 base and 4 bases respectively, with 15 bases between them. This CDR3 is 16 amino acids long. CDR3 loop: CASSLIVGPSGNTIYF. The DNA of the CDR3 is TGTGCCAGCAGCTTGATCGTTGGCCCATCGGGAAACACCATATATTTT.

This clone occurred many times. The genes are TRBV27 and TRBJ1-1; no clear D gene. This CDR3 is built from 14 residues. V was trimmed by 5 bases and J by 2 bases, leaving 12 bases between them. The germline CDR1 and CDR2 sequences are MNHEY and SMNVEV (reference sequence). CDR3 nucleotides: TGTGCCAGCAGTCAACTCTTCGGCAACACTGAAGCTTTCTTT. Amino acid sequence: CASSQLFGNTEAFF.

The chain combines TRBV4-2 with TRBJ2-3; D unclear. Trimming shortened V by 4 bases and J by 0 bases, and 11 bases separated the two germline ends. Germline V gene data show CDR1 as LGHNA and CDR2 as YNFKEQ. The CDR3 extends over 15 amino acids. The CDR3 protein is CASSPSGTSTDTQYF. The CDR3 DNA reads as TGTGCCAGCAGCCCTAGTGGAACTAGCACAGATACGCAGTATTTT.

V is TRBV5-1 and J is TRBJ1-1; D ambiguous. Germline V gene lookup returns CDR1 SGHRS and CDR2 YFSETQ. V was clipped by 0 bases and J by 1 base, with 7 bases between them. This CDR3 region has 14 residues. The CDR3 loop reads CASSLVRENTEAFF. The CDR3, as DNA: TGCGCCAGCAGCTTGGTTCGGGAGAACACTGAAGCTTTCTTT.

J is TRBJ1-1 and V is TRBV27, with D possibly TRBD1 on 6 matching bases. The CDR3 consists of 14 residues. The germline CDR1 and CDR2 sequences are MNHEY and SMNVEV (reference sequence). V lost 6 bases, J lost 7 bases, and 18 bases lay in between. The DNA of the CDR3 is TGTGCCAGCAGCCCCCAGGGGCGGTTTGATGAAGCTTTCTTT. Amino acids: CASSPQGRFDEAFF.

This clone was detected once. The chain recombines TRBV29-1 with TRBJ2-7, with 10 nucleotides matching TRBD1. The CDR3 length is 13 residues. V lost 4 bases to trimming and J lost 6 bases; unmatched junction nucleotides: 6. From germline, CDR1 is SQVTM and CDR2 ANQGSEA. The CDR3, as DNA: TGCAGCGTTGCGGGGGACAGGGGTTTCGAGCAGTACTTC. Its translation: CSVAGDRGFEQYF.

The rearrangement joins TRBV7-9 to TRBJ2-7; 9 bases fit TRBD1. Germline lookup yields CDR1 SEHNR and CDR2 FQNEAQ (reference sequence). V dropped 5 bases and J dropped 2; count of bases not matched to a gene: 13. The CDR3 extends over 17 amino acids. This chain's CDR3 is CASSQRPPGQGAYEQYF. Here the CDR3 DNA reads TGTGCCAGCAGCCAGAGACCACCGGGACAGGGAGCCTACGAGCAGTACTTC.

V is TRBV28 and J is TRBJ1-4; no definite D call. The germline CDR1 and CDR2 sequences are MDHEN and SYDVKM. Trimming took 5 bases from V and 4 from J, leaving 5 bases between them. This CDR3 comprises 12 residues. The DNA for the CDR3 is TGTGCCAGCAGTCCGAGTAATGAAAAACTGTTTTTT. This gives the protein CASSPSNEKLFF.

V and J are TRBV6-5 and TRBJ2-1; 11 bases agree with TRBD1. This CDR3 is 14 amino acids long. J gave up 7 bases and V 7 bases, and 6 bases lay outside the gene matches. The V gene's germline CDR1 is MNHEY and CDR2 SVGAGI. CDR3 coding DNA: TGTGCCAGCACCAGGACAGGGGGCCGAAATGAGCAGTTCTTC. This codes for CASTRTGGRNEQFF.

V usage is TRBV11-3 and J usage is TRBJ1-1; TRBD1 might be the D (6 bases). Germline V CDR1 and CDR2: SGHNT, YENEEA. V gave up 5 bases and J gave up 7 bases, with 11 bases separating them. The CDR3 length is 12 residues. CDR3: CASSMRTDEAFF. The CDR3 DNA sequence: TGTGCCAGCAGCATGCGGACAGATGAAGCTTTCTTT.

As concerns this clone: Within the sample, other DNA sequences also encode this same CDR3. The rearrangement uses TRBV20-1 and TRBJ2-5; D is uncertain. The V gene's germline CDR1 is DFQATT and CDR2 SNEGSKA (reference sequence). This CDR3 spans 11 amino acids. V was trimmed by 5 bases and J by 4 bases, leaving 8 bases between them. Here the CDR3 reads CSAEHGETQYF. The CDR3 DNA reads as TGCAGTGCTGAGCATGGAGAGACCCAGTACTTC.

CDR3 amino acids: CASSLGSSGIAYEQYF. Here the CDR3 DNA reads TGTGCCAGCAGTTTGGGTTCTAGCGGGATAGCCTACGAGCAGTACTTC. The chain employs TRBV28 and TRBJ2-7, with 9 bases lining up with TRBD2. This CDR3 has 16 amino acids. The ends lost 3 bases at V and 2 bases at J; junction bases unmatched: 8. The germline V gene has CDR1 MDHEN and CDR2 SYDVKM.

The chain employs TRBV30 and TRBJ2-1; D not certain. V was pared by 4 bases and J by 10 bases, with 14 bases between. The CDR3 contains 12 residues. From germline, CDR1 is GTSNPN and CDR2 SVGIG (reference sequence). CDR3 sequence reads: CAWNPGPREQFF. CDR3 DNA: TGTGCCTGGAACCCCGGGCCCAGGGAGCAGTTCTTC.

The chain uses TRBV6-5 and TRBJ2-7; D call uncertain. The germline V and J ends were trimmed by 7 bases and 3 bases, with 13 bases remaining between them. Germline V gene sequence: CDR1 MNHEY, CDR2 SVGAGI. CDR3 size: 13 residues. The CDR3 DNA is TGTGCCAGCAAACTATTCTATAACTACGAGCAGTACTTC. Translating it yields CASKLFYNYEQYF.

The chain joins TRBV6-6 to TRBJ2-7, with TRBD1 identical over 8 bases. This CDR3 spans 13 amino acids. The germline gives CDR1 MNHNY, CDR2 SVGAGI (reference sequence). J was trimmed by 7 bases and V by 3 bases; bases with no gene match: 5. The CDR3 is CASSYSRTGEQYF. The DNA for the CDR3 is TGTGCCAGCAGTTATTCTAGGACAGGGGAGCAGTACTTC.

The chain carries TRBV28 and TRBJ1-2; the D gene is possibly TRBD1 (6 bases). Trimming pared 7 bases from V and 4 bases from J, leaving 16 bases between. Per germline, CDR1 MDHEN and CDR2 SYDVKM. This CDR3 spans 14 amino acids. The CDR3 DNA reads as TGTGCCAGCAAAGGGGCGGGGGCAGTCTATGGCTACACCTTC. Translating it yields CASKGAGAVYGYTF.

This clone has just one count. This rearrangement joins TRBV27 to TRBJ2-5; TRBD1 matches at 9 bases. After removal of 5 bases from V and 0 bases from J, the junction contained 10 bases not matched to a gene. Germline CDR1 reads MNHEY; CDR2 reads SMNVEV (reference sequence). The CDR3 extends over 17 amino acids. The CDR3 is CASSTRQTGGNQETQYF. The CDR3 DNA reads TGTGCCAGCAGTACAAGACAGACAGGGGGAAACCAAGAGACCCAGTACTTC.

Written as DNA, the CDR3 is TGTGCCAGCAGACAGAGGGACAAGTGGGATGGCTACACCTTC. It is translated as CASRQRDKWDGYTF. The chain employs TRBV6-5 and TRBJ1-2, with a tentative D call TRBD1 (6 bases). The germline CDR1 and CDR2 sequences are MNHEY and SVGAGI. V gave up 6 bases and J gave up 6 bases, with 17 bases separating them. This CDR3 is built from 14 residues.

The sample holds one count of this clone. The V and J genes are TRBV2 and TRBJ1-5; possibly TRBD1 for D (6 bases). Germline V gene lookup returns CDR1 SNHLY and CDR2 FYNNEI. Trimming pared 4 bases from V and 7 bases from J, leaving 8 bases between. This CDR3 is built from 12 residues. This CDR3 reads CASSGQVQPQHF. The CDR3 region has the DNA TGTGCCAGCAGTGGACAGGTGCAGCCCCAGCATTTT.